This record covers a single T cell receptor beta chain. With a J-beta primer mix and a sample-barcoded 5' primer, a second PCR ran about 7 to 12 cycles. TCRdb re-analysed the 5' RACE reads in MiXCR, keeping a single row per CDR3 protein. The sample has nearly 1 million distinct CDR3 sequences, roughly 51% seen once. The record originates from a study of blood T cells in healthy people across ages. For the study at large: Roughly one uniquely barcoded beta molecule per two T cells was captured.

The V gene lost 6 bases and the J gene lost 3 bases, with 12 bases spanning the gap. In germline, CDR1 is MNHEY, CDR2 SVGEGT. The CDR3 spans 13 residues. Every donor gave 8 to 10 milliliters of peripheral blood. The sequence was collected from a woman aged 60-75 years in good health. Sequencing was done on a sample of blood. The chain is built from TRBV6-2 or TRBV6-3 and TRBJ2-7; perhaps D is TRBD1 or TRBD2 (5 bases each). The CDR3 DNA follows: TGTGCCAGCAGACCCGGGACGAGCTACGAGCAGTACTTC. This encodes CASRPGTSYEQYF.